The sequence of this T cell receptor (beta chain) was determined in a study of patients and donors after allogeneic stem cell transplantation. TCRdb called the RT-PCR reads again in MiXCR, with one record for every CDR3 protein. The data contain over 350,000 distinct CDR3 sequences, roughly 17% of them singletons. This CDR3 contains 12 residues. Germline-derived CDR1 and CDR2 are GTSNPN and SVGIG (reference sequence). The V and J ends lost 3 bases and 0 bases respectively, with 6 bases between them. The receptor's source is a human donor who was either an allogeneic HSCT recipient or a stem cell or donor lymphocyte infusion donor (not recorded which). It is not recorded whose cells these are; they may come from a transplant donor. Sample: blood, either unsorted or a sorted T cell fraction (not recorded which). The V and J genes are TRBV30 and TRBJ2-7; D gene uncertain. Here the CDR3 reads CAWRQSSYEQYF. CDR3 DNA sequence: TGTGCCTGGAGACAAAGCTCCTACGAGCAGTACTTC.